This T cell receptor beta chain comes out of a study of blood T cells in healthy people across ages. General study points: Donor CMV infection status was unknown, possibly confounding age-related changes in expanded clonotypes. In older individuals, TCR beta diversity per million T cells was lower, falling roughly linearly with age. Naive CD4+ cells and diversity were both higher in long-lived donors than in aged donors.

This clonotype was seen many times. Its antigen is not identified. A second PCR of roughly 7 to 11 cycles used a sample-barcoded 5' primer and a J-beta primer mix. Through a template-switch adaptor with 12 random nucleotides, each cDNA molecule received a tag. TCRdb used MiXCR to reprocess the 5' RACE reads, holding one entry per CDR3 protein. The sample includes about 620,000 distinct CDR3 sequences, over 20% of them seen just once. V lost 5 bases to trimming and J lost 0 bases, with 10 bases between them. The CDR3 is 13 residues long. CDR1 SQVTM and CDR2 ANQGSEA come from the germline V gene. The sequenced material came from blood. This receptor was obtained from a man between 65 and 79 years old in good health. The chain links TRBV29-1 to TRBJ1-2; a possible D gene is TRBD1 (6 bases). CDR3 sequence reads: CSVQGQTNYGYTF. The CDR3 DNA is TGCAGCGTTCAAGGACAGACTAACTATGGCTACACCTTC. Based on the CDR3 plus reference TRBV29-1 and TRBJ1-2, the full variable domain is SAVISQKPSRDICQRGTSLTIQCQVDSQVTMMFWYRQQPGQSLTLIATANQGSEATYESGFVIDKFPISRPNLTFSTLTVSNMSPEDSSIYLCSVQGQTNYGYTFGSGTRLTVV.